This T cell receptor beta chain originates from a study of T cells in Graves' hyperthyroidism and ophthalmopathy. Absent ophthalmopathy progression within 18 months defined stable Graves' hyperthyroidism. Patients aged 18 to 65 had newly diagnosed hyperthyroidism lasting under 2 months. PBMCs stemmed from around 10 ml fresh peripheral blood. In its sample, this clonotype was seen a few times. The CDR3 regions of TCR beta were amplified from RNA transcripts. An initial round of RT-PCR targeting the TCR CDR3 relied on the HTBI primer set. In TCRdb, the multiplex PCR reads were re-called with MiXCR into one record per CDR3 protein. Among roughly 700,000 distinct CDR3 sequences listed, approximately 14% were seen once. The germline gives CDR1 SGHTA, CDR2 FQGNSA. The J segment lost 4 bases and the V segment lost 5 bases, leaving 11 bases of the junction unmatched. CDR3 size: 16 residues.

The clonotype comes from a woman between 18 and 29 years old with Graves' hyperthyroidism. The chain uses TRBV7-2 and TRBJ2-3; 8 nucleotides agree with TRBD2. The specimen was blood. The CDR3 DNA follows: TGTGCCAGCAGCCCCCAGGCGGGAGGAGTCTCAGATACGCAGTATTTT. The encoded protein is CASSPQAGGVSDTQYF.